This TCR beta chain came from a study of T cell repertoires in cytomegalovirus infection. Study as a whole: Matching HLA type and CMV infection were both indicated by public TCR beta signatures.

This clonotype was picked up a small number of times. Unmatched junction bases numbered 13, after V lost 3 bases and J lost 7 bases. The CDR3 has 16 amino acids. MiXCR, run by TCRdb on the reads, gives a single entry per CDR3 protein. The data show about 400,000 distinct CDR3 sequences, over 15% seen once. The genes are TRBV12-3 or TRBV12-4 and TRBJ2-5; 8 positions match TRBD1. The sequencing sample was made of PBMCs. The clonotype was recovered from a human donor in good health (CMV status not recorded). Some clones in this sample may be carry-over from other donors' samples. The chain's CDR3 is CASSFPPGQGAGTQYF. The CDR3 DNA reads as TGTGCCAGCAGTTTCCCCCCGGGGCAGGGGGCCGGGACCCAGTACTTC.